These 5 T cell receptor beta chains were sequenced from one sample in a study of blood T cell repertoires in COVID-19 (dated by TCRdb to about 2020). The library came from the immunoSEQ multiplex PCR assay. TCRdb re-hosts the immuneACCESS table, in-frame sequences only. Its copies lack some clones; in the studies checked, an unresolved V gene accounts for under half of them, and the cause for the rest is not known. The sample table contains about 220,000 clones; only one count was recorded for less than 90% of them. Just under 20% of the sample belongs to the ten largest clones. The sequencing sample was made of peripheral blood. The receptors derive from a young man with active or convalescent COVID-19.

V gene TRBV5-1 combines with J gene TRBJ2-1, with TRBD1 as a possible D gene (7 bases). V shed 0 bases and J shed 4 bases, with 11 bases lying between them. The CDR3 has 15 amino acids. From germline, CDR1 is SGHRS and CDR2 YFSETQ. The CDR3, as DNA: TGCGCCAGCAGCTTGGGCGGGACAGCATACAATGAGCAGTTCTTC. Translation: CASSLGGTAYNEQFF. Based on the CDR3 plus reference TRBV5-1 and TRBJ2-1, the full variable domain is KAGVTQTPRYLIKTRGQQVTLSCSPISGHRSVSWYQQTPGQGLQFLFEYFSETQRNKGNFPGRFSGRQFSNSRSEMNVSTLELGDSALYLCASSLGGTAYNEQFFGPGTRLTVL.

This clone was detected ten times or more. V gene TRBV9 combines with J gene TRBJ1-1, with 9 bases fitting TRBD1. The trim removed 2 bases at V and 6 bases at J, leaving 5 bases unmatched. The CDR3 covers 14 residues. The germline gives CDR1 SGDLS, CDR2 YYNGEE. The DNA of the CDR3 is TGTGCCAGCAGCGTTGGGGACAGGGAGCCTGAAGCTTTCTTT. Translation: CASSVGDREPEAFF.

The chain uses TRBV30 and TRBJ2-7; no firm D call. Germline assignment: CDR1 GTSNPN and CDR2 SVGIG (reference sequence). The V and J ends lost 3 bases and 2 bases respectively, with 5 bases between them. This CDR3 contains 11 residues. The chain's CDR3 is CAWSRAYEQYF. CDR3 DNA: TGTGCCTGGAGCCGAGCCTACGAGCAGTACTTC.

This chain links TRBV4-1 with TRBJ2-2, with 7 bases identical to TRBD1. Germline V gene lookup returns CDR1 MGHRA and CDR2 YSYEKL. Germline trimming cut 5 bases from V and 2 bases from J; bases unmatched to any gene: 11. The CDR3 totals 17 residues. Here the CDR3 reads CASSFPGQLLNTGELFF. For the CDR3, the DNA is TGCGCCAGCAGCTTTCCGGGACAGTTATTAAACACCGGGGAGCTGTTTTTT.

This clone was recorded once. The chain is built from TRBV7-2 and TRBJ2-4; TRBD1 matches 8 bases. The V gene's germline CDR1 is SGHTA and CDR2 FQGNSA. Trimming removed 3 bases from V and 0 bases from J; junction bases left unmatched: 13. The CDR3 runs 19 residues. CDR3 bases: TGTGCCAGCAGCTTGAGGGGACAGGATTCGATAATAGCCAAAAACATTCAGTACTTC. Amino acids: CASSLRGQDSIIAKNIQYF. Drawing the rest from reference TRBV7-2 and TRBJ2-4, the complete variable domain is GAGVSQSPSNKVTEKGKDVELRCDPISGHTALYWYRQSLGQGLEFLIYFQGNSAPDKSGLPSDRFSAERTGGSVSTLTIQRTQQEDSAVYLCASSLRGQDSIIAKNIQYFGAGTRLSVL.